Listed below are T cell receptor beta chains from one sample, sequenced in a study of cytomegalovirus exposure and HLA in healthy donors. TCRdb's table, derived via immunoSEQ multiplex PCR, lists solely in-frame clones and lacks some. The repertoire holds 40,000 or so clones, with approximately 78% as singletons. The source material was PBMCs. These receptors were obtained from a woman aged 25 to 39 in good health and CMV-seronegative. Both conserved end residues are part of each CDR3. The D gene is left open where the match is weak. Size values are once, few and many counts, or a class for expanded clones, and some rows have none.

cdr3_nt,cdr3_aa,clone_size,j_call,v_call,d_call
TGTGCCTGGAGTGGTCTAGCGGGAGGCGCAACCTACAATGAGCAGTTCTTC,CAWSGLAGGATYNEQFF,.,TRBJ2-1,TRBV30,TRBD2
TGTGCCAGCAGCCTGGACAGGCACAATCAGCCCCAGCATTTT,CASSLDRHNQPQHF,.,TRBJ1-5,TRBV6-5,TRBD1
TGTGCCTGGAGTCTGGGACTGAGACAAGAGACCCAGTACTTC,CAWSLGLRQETQYF,.,TRBJ2-5,TRBV30,.
TGTGCCAGCAGCCTGACGGGATCCTACAATGAGCAGTTCTTC,CASSLTGSYNEQFF,.,TRBJ2-1,TRBV5-8,.
TGTGCCAGCAGTGGTCAGGCTGGGGCCCTGCGGCCCCAGCATTTT,CASSGQAGALRPQHF,.,TRBJ1-5,TRBV28,.
TGTGCCAGCAGTTCAGGACAGGGACTTGGGGGTGAGCAGTTCTTC,CASSSGQGLGGEQFF,.,TRBJ2-1,TRBV6-5,TRBD1
TGTGCCAGCAGTTACGACAGGGGCAATGGCTACACCTTC,CASSYDRGNGYTF,.,TRBJ1-2,TRBV27,TRBD1
TGTGCCAGCAACCCCCAGGGGTGGGGCGAGCAGTACTTC,CASNPQGWGEQYF,.,TRBJ2-7,TRBV27,.
TGTGCCAGCAGCTCGCCGGGCGGGTCCTACGAGCAGTACTTC,CASSSPGGSYEQYF,.,TRBJ2-7,TRBV7-8,.
TGCGCCAGCAGTGGAGGCGACCCGGGCTACGAGCAGTACTTC,CASSGGDPGYEQYF,.,TRBJ2-7,TRBV10-1,.
TGTGCCAGCAGCTTCGGGGATAGGACAGATACGCAGTATTTT,CASSFGDRTDTQYF,.,TRBJ2-3,TRBV5-8,.
TGTGCCAGCAGCTTAGGGGGACAGCTTCAAGAGACCCAGTACTTC,CASSLGGQLQETQYF,.,TRBJ2-5,TRBV7-7,TRBD1
TGTGCCAGCTCCCCCGACATGTATGGCTACACCTTC,CASSPDMYGYTF,few,TRBJ1-2,TRBV18,.
TGCGCCAGCAGTCCCCGGGACAGAAACTATGGCTACACCTTC,CASSPRDRNYGYTF,few,TRBJ1-2,TRBV5-1,TRBD1
TGCGCCAGGCGGACAACCCAAGAGACCCAGTACTTC,CARRTTQETQYF,.,TRBJ2-5,TRBV5-1,.
TGTGCCAGCAGCCAAGTGGCGGGAGATAACACCGGGGAGCTGTTTTTT,CASSQVAGDNTGELFF,.,TRBJ2-2,TRBV4-2,TRBD2
TGTGCCAGCAGCCCTAACGTCCGGACTGAAGCTTTCTTT,CASSPNVRTEAFF,.,TRBJ1-1,TRBV11-3,.
TGTGCCAGCAGTGAATCGTCGAGCTCTGGAAACACCATATATTTT,CASSESSSSGNTIYF,.,TRBJ1-3,TRBV2,.
TGTGCCATCAGTGAGTCGGGGCGCCCGATGAACACTGAAGCTTTCTTT,CAISESGRPMNTEAFF,.,TRBJ1-1,TRBV10-3,.
TGTGCCATCAGTGAATTCCGGGTGACCGAGAATGAGCAGTTCTTC,CAISEFRVTENEQFF,.,TRBJ2-1,TRBV10-3,.
TGTGCCAGCAGCCGTTACAGGGGGACGGACACTGAAGCTTTCTTT,CASSRYRGTDTEAFF,.,TRBJ1-1,TRBV4-2,TRBD1
TGCGCCAGCAGTATAACACAGGGAACCTACGAGCAGTACTTC,CASSITQGTYEQYF,.,TRBJ2-7,TRBV5-1,.
TGTGCCTGGAGTACGGACACTGAAGCTTTCTTT,CAWSTDTEAFF,.,TRBJ1-1,TRBV30,.
TGTGCCTGGAGTGTACAGGGCCTTACCTACGAGCAGTACTTC,CAWSVQGLTYEQYF,.,TRBJ2-7,TRBV30,.
TGTGCCAGCGCGCGAAGCGGGAGAACCGGGGAGCTGTTTTTT,CASARSGRTGELFF,.,TRBJ2-2,TRBV6-1,TRBD2
TGTGCCAGCAGCCAAGTATCAGGAGCGGGAAATTCCTACGAGCAGTACTTC,CASSQVSGAGNSYEQYF,once,TRBJ2-7,TRBV4-2,TRBD2
TGTGCCAGCAGCCCCCTCCCGGGGGAAATCACAGATACGCAGTATTTT,CASSPLPGEITDTQYF,.,TRBJ2-3,TRBV4-2,.
TGTGCCAGCCGCCCAGGGAACACTGAAGCTTTCTTT,CASRPGNTEAFF,.,TRBJ1-1,TRBV11-2,.
TGTGCCAGCAGCTTGTTTGGGACAGCTGGCTACAATGAGCAGTTCTTC,CASSLFGTAGYNEQFF,.,TRBJ2-1,TRBV7-9,TRBD1
TGCAGCGAGACTCCGGGACAGTACACTGAAGCTTTCTTT,CSETPGQYTEAFF,medium-sized,TRBJ1-1,TRBV29-1,TRBD1
TGTGCCAGCAGTCCACCCGGCAGGGCCTCCTACGAGCAGTACTTC,CASSPPGRASYEQYF,.,TRBJ2-7,TRBV6-5,.
TGCGCCACCTTTCCAGGGGCGAGGGCGGACACAGATACGCAGTATTTT,CATFPGARADTDTQYF,.,TRBJ2-3,TRBV23-1,.
TGTGCCAGCAGCTTGGTGAGCGACAGAGGAAACACCATATATTTT,CASSLVSDRGNTIYF,.,TRBJ1-3,TRBV7-2,.
TGTGCCAGCAGCCCCAGCTGGGGGGGAAGCACCGGGGAGCTGTTTTTT,CASSPSWGGSTGELFF,once,TRBJ2-2,TRBV5-4,TRBD2
TGCGCCAGCAGTGAGGGGGGGGACAGGCTTACGTCGCCCCAGCATTTT,CASSEGGDRLTSPQHF,.,TRBJ1-5,TRBV10-2,TRBD1
TGCAGCGTTGAAGTGGGTACGGGGCAGTACTTC,CSVEVGTGQYF,medium-sized,TRBJ2-7,TRBV29-1,.
TGCGCCAGCAACGGGGTGGGAAACACTGAAGCTTTCTTT,CASNGVGNTEAFF,.,TRBJ1-1,TRBV5-1,.
TGCAGCGCACAGGGTTTCTCTGGAAACACCATATATTTT,CSAQGFSGNTIYF,few,TRBJ1-3,TRBV29-1,.
TGTGCCAGCAGCCCGAGGGACAGGGGGAGGACCTACGAGCAGTACTTC,CASSPRDRGRTYEQYF,.,TRBJ2-7,TRBV7-8,TRBD1
TGCGCCAGCAGCCGAGAAGGACTTATACGGGAAGCTTTCTTT,CASSREGLIREAFF,.,TRBJ1-1,TRBV4-1,.
TGCAGTGCTAGGTGGGACAGCAGCTACACCTTC,CSARWDSSYTF,.,TRBJ1-2,TRBV20-1,TRBD1